This T cell receptor beta chain was recorded in a study of blood T cell repertoires in COVID-19. Across the whole study: Some COVID-19 samples were acute and others convalescent; all came from the United States, Italy and Spain. In each case, the material was cDNA or gDNA derived from T cells, B-cell-depleted T cells, or PBMCs.

Under the authors' procedure: Estimated nucleated cell counts came from reference gene primer amplification. Only in-frame clones appear in the TCRdb table, and some are missing; sequencing was by immunoSEQ multiplex PCR. V and J calls and clone size follow that table, whereas D and trimming were derived from the DNA. The sample gives about 180,000 clones, 80% of which show up once; approximately 6.2% is in the top ten. CDR1 and CDR2 (germline): SNHLY, FYNNEI. After removal of 1 base from V and 5 bases from J, the junction contained 4 bases not matched to a gene. The CDR3 contains 16 residues. The chain recombines TRBV2 with TRBJ2-2; the match to TRBD1 covers 10 bases. The sequenced material came from peripheral blood. This clonotype originated in a man in his sixties or seventies with active or convalescent COVID-19. The CDR3 is CASSEGTGGRTGELFF. For the CDR3, the DNA is TGTGCCAGCAGTGAAGGGACAGGGGGAAGGACCGGGGAGCTGTTTTTT. The full variable domain, with the rest looked up from reference TRBV2 and TRBJ2-2, is EPEVTQTPSHQVTQMGQEVILRCVPISNHLYFYWYRQILGQKVEFLVSFYNNEISEKSEIFDDQFSVERPDGSNFTLKIRSTKLEDSAMYFCASSEGTGGRTGELFFGEGSRLTVL.